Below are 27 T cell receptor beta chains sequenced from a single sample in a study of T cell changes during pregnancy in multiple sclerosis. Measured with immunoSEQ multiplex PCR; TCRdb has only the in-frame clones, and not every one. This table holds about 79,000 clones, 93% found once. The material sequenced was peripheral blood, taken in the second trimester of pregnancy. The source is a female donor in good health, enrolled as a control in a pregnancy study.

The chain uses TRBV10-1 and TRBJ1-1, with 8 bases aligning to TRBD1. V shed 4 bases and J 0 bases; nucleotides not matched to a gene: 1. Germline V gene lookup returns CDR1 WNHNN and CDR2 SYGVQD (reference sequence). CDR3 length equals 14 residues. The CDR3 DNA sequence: TGCGCCAGCAGTGCGGACAGGGTGAACACTGAAGCTTTCTTT. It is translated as CASSADRVNTEAFF.

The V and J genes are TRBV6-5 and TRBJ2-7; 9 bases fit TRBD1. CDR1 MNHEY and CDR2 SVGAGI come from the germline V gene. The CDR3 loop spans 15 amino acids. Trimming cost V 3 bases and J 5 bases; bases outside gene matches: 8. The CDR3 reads CASSYPGQGNHEQYF. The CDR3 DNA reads TGTGCCAGCAGTTATCCGGGACAGGGAAACCACGAGCAGTACTTC.

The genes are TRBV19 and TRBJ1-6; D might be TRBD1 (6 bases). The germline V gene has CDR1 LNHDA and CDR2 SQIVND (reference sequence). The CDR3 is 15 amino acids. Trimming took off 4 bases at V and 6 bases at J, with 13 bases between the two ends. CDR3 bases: TGTGCCAGTAGTACCTACAGGGAGGGTAATTCACCCCTCCACTTT. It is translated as CASSTYREGNSPLHF.

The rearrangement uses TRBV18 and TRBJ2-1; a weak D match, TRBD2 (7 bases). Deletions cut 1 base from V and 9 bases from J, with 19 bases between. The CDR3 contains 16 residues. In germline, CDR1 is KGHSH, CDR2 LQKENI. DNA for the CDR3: TGTGCCAGCTCACCACTAACCGGGCGGGGAGGGGGTGAGCAGTTCTTC. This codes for CASSPLTGRGGGEQFF.

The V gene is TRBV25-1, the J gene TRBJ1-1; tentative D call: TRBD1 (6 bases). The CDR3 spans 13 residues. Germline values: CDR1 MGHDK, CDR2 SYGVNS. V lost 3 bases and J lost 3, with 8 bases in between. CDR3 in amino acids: CASSEGGHTEAFF. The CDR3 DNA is TGTGCCAGCAGTGAGGGGGGGCACACTGAAGCTTTCTTT. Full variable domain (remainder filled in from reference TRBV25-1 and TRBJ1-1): EADIYQTPRYLVIGTGKKITLECSQTMGHDKMYWYQQDPGMELHLIHYSYGVNSTEKGDLSSESTVSRIRTEHFPLTLESARPSHTSQYLCASSEGGHTEAFFGQGTRLTVV.

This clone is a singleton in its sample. CDR3: CASSISTGSYYGYTF. CDR3 nucleotides: TGTGCCAGTAGTATAAGCACAGGGAGCTACTATGGCTACACCTTC. The genes are TRBV19 and TRBJ1-2, with D tentatively TRBD1 (6 bases). The CDR3 is 15 amino acids. Germline values: CDR1 LNHDA, CDR2 SQIVND (reference sequence). The V end lost 2 bases, the J end lost 3 bases, and 13 bases lay between the germline ends.

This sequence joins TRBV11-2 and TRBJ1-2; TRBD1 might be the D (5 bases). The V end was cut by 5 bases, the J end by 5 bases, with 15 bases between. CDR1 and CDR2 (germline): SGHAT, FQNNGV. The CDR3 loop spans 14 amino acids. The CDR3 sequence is CASSITGGSYGYTF. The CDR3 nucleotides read TGTGCCAGCAGCATTACGGGGGGGTCATATGGCTACACCTTC.

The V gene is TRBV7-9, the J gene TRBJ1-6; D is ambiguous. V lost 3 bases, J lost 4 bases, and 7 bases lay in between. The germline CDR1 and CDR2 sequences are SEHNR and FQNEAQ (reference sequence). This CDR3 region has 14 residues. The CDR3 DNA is TGTGCCAGCAGCTTTTTCGAGTATAATTCACCCCTCCACTTT. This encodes CASSFFEYNSPLHF.

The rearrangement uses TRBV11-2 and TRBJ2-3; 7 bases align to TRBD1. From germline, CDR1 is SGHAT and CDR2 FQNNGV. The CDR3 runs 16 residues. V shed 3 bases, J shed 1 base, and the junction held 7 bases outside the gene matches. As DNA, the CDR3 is TGTGCCAGCAGCTTCCCCGTAGGACAGGGCACAGATACGCAGTATTTT. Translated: CASSFPVGQGTDTQYF.

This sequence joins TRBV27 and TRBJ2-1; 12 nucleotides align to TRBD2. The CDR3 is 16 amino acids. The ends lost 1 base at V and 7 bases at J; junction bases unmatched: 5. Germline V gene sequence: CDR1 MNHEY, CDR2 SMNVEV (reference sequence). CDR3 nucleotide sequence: TGTGCCAGCAGTTTATTTCTAGCGGGGGGGCGGAATGAGCAGTTCTTC. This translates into CASSLFLAGGRNEQFF.

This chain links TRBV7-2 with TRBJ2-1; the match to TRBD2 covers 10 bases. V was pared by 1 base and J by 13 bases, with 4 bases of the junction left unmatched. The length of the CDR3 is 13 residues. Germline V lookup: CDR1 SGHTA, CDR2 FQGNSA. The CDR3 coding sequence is TGTGCCAGCAGCTTAGAGAGCGGGGGGGACCAGTTCTTC. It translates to CASSLESGGDQFF.

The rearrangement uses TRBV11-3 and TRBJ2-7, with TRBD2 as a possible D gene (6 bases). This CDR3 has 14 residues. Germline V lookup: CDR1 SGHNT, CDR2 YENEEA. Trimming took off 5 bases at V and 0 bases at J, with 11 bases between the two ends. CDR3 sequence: CASSAGPLSYEQYF. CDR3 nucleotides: TGTGCCAGCAGCGCGGGACCGCTCTCCTACGAGCAGTACTTC.

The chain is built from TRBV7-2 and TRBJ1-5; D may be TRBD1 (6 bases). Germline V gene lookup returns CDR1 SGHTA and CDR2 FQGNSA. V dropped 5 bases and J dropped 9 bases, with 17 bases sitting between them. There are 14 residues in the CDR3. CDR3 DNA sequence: TGTGCCAGCAGCCCAGCGATTTCAGGGGCGCCCCAGCATTTT. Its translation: CASSPAISGAPQHF.

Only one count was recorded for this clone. The CDR3, as DNA: TGTGCCAGCAGCGCGTCTCAGGACAACGCCTACGAGCAGTACTTC. The encoded protein is CASSASQDNAYEQYF. The J gene is TRBJ2-7, the V gene TRBV9; TRBD1 might be the D (5 bases). This CDR3 has 15 amino acids. The V gene's germline CDR1 is SGDLS and CDR2 YYNGEE. Trimming took 3 bases from V and 2 from J, leaving 15 bases between them. Complete variable domain (other parts from reference TRBV9 and TRBJ2-7): DSGVTQTPKHLITATGQRVTLRCSPRSGDLSVYWYQQSLDQGLQFLIQYYNGEERAKGNILERFSAQQFPDLHSELNLSSLELGDSALYFCASSASQDNAYEQYFGPGTRLTVT.

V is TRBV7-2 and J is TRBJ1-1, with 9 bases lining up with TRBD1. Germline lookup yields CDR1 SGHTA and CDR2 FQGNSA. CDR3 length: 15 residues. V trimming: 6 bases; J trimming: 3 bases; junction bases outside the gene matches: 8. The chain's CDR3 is CASSLRQGVHTEAFF. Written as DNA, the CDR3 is TGTGCCAGCAGTCTCCGACAGGGGGTTCACACTGAAGCTTTCTTT.

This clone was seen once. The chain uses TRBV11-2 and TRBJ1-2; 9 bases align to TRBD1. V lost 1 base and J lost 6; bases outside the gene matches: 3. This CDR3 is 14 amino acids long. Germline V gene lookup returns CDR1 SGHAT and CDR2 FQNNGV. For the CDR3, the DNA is TGTGCCAGCAGCTTAGTTTGGGACAGGGATGGCTACACCTTC. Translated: CASSLVWDRDGYTF.

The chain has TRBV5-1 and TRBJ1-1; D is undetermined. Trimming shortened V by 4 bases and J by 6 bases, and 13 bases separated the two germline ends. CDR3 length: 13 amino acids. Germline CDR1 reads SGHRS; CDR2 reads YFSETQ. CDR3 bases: TGCGCCAGCAGCATGACCGAGGGCGCTGAAGCTTTCTTT. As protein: CASSMTEGAEAFF.

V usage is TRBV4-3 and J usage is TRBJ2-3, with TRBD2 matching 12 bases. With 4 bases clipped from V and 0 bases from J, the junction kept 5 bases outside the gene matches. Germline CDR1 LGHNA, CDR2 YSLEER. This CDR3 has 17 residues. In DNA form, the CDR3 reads TGCGCCAGCAGCCCTGCTCTAGCGGGGGGGAGCACAGATACGCAGTATTTT. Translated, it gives CASSPALAGGSTDTQYF.

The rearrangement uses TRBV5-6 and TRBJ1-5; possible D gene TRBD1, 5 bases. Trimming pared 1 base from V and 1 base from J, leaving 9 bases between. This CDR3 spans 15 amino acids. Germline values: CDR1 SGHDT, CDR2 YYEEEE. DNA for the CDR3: TGTGCCAGCAGCTTGTTAAGGGGCAGCAATCAGCCCCAGCATTTT. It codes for CASSLLRGSNQPQHF.

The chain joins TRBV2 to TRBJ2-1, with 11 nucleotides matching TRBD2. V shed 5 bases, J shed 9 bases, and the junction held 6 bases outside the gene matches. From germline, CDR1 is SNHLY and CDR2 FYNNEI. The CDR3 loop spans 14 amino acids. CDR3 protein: CASSPFSGGAEQFF. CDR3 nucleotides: TGTGCCAGCAGTCCATTTAGCGGGGGGGCTGAGCAGTTCTTC.

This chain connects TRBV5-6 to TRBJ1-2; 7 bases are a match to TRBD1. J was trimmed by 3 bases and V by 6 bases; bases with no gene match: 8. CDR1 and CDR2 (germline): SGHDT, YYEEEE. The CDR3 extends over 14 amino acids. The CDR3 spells CASNLYDRDYGYTF. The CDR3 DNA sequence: TGTGCCAGCAACCTTTACGACAGGGACTATGGCTACACCTTC.

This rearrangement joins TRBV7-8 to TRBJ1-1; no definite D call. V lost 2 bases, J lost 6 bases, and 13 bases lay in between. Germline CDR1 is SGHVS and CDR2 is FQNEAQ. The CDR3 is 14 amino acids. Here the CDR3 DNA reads TGTGCCAGCAGCTTATCGGGCGGGGTCTCTGAAGCTTTCTTT. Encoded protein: CASSLSGGVSEAFF.

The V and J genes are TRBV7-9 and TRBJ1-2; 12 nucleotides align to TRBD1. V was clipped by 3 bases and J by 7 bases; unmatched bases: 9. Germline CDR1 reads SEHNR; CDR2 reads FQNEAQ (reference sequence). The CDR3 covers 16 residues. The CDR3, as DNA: TGTGCCAGCAGCTTGGCCCCGGGACAGGGGGCTTTTGGCTACACCTTC. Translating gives CASSLAPGQGAFGYTF.

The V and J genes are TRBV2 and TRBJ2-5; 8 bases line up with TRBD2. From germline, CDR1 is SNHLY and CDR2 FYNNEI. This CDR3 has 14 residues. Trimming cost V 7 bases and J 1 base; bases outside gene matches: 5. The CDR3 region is CASKGGLAQETQYF. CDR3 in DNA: TGTGCCAGCAAGGGAGGACTAGCCCAAGAGACCCAGTACTTC.

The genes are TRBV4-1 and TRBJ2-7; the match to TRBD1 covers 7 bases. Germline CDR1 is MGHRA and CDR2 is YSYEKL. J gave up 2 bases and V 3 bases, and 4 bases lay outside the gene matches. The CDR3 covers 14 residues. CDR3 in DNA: TGCGCCAGCAGCCAGACGACAGGGACCTACGAGCAGTACTTC. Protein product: CASSQTTGTYEQYF.

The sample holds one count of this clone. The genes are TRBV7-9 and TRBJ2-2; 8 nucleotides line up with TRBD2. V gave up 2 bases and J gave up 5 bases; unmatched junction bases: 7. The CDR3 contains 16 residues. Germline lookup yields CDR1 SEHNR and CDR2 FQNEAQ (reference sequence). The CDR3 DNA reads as TGTGCCAGCAGCTTATACGGGGGGGCAGGTACCGGGGAGCTGTTTTTT. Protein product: CASSLYGGAGTGELFF.

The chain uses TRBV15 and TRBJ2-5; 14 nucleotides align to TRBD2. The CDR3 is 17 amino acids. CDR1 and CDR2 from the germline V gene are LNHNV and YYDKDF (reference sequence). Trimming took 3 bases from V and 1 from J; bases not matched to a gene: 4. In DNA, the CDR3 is TGTGCCACCAGCAGCGGGACTAGCGGGGGCCTCCAAGAGACCCAGTACTTC. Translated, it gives CATSSGTSGGLQETQYF.